The clone carrying this T cell receptor beta chain was observed once. The PCR made use of 60 Vbeta and 13 Jbeta primers. The method was immunoSEQ multiplex PCR; TCRdb's version includes in-frame clones alone and lacks a portion of them. Of 150,000 to 200,000 clones listed, roughly 83% are singletons. This sample is drawn from a study of cytomegalovirus exposure and HLA in healthy donors. CDR1 and CDR2 (germline): ENHRY, SYGVKD. The V segment lost 2 bases and the J segment 6 bases; nucleotides outside the gene matches: 8. The CDR3 extends over 15 amino acids. V gene TRBV10-3 combines with J gene TRBJ1-1; 8 bases are shared with TRBD1. Sequencing was done on a sample of PBMCs. This clonotype originated in a man aged 25-40 years in good health and CMV-seronegative. The CDR3 sequence is CAISEDTGGNSEAFF. The DNA for the CDR3 is TGTGCCATCAGTGAGGATACAGGGGGGAATTCTGAAGCTTTCTTT.